This entry is about one TCR beta chain. Germline CDR1 SGHRS, CDR2 YFSETQ. Unmatched junction bases numbered 11, after V lost 4 bases and J lost 2 bases. This CDR3 has 16 amino acids. These data belong to a study of OX40 agonist ivuxolimab in advanced cancers. Whole-study context: Having had anti-PD-1, anti-PD-L1 or anti-CTLA-4 therapy before was allowed, and 40% to 45% had some.

Sequencing used immunoSEQ multiplex PCR; TCRdb keeps in-frame clones, though not all of them. Of 70,000 to 80,000 clones listed, approximately 89% are singletons. The TCR originated in an adult with an advanced solid tumor such as melanoma, head and neck, liver or kidney cancer. This chain links TRBV5-1 with TRBJ2-5, with 7 bases that match TRBD1. This material consisted of CD4+ or CD8+ T cells sorted from blood, taken in a trial of the OX40 agonist ivuxolimab. CDR3 sequence: CASSRIQGTDQETQYF. For the CDR3, the DNA is TGCGCCAGCAGCCGTATACAAGGGACAGATCAAGAGACCCAGTACTTC.